This T cell receptor beta chain was sequenced during a study of T cell repertoires in cytomegalovirus infection. Study at large: Indications came from public TCR beta signatures; they pointed to CMV infection and to a matching HLA type. Study-wide findings and caveats: HLA-C-restricted CMV-specific TCR beta clonotypes were dominant in the ex vivo response.

About this clonotype itself: What it binds is unknown.

TCRdb independently ran MiXCR on the reads; one entry per CDR3 protein. The sample has about 830,000 distinct CDR3 sequences; around a third are singletons. The CDR3 is made up of 16 amino acids. Germline CDR1 MGHRA, CDR2 YSYEKL. V lost 4 bases, J lost 1 base, and 14 bases lay in between. This TCR derives from a human donor in good health (CMV status not recorded). Some clones in this sample may be carry-over from other donors' samples. The sample here was cultured CD8+ T cells from PBMCs, taken from culture after CMV antigen stimulation. The chain combines TRBV4-1 with TRBJ2-4; TRBD2 might be the D (5 bases). The chain's CDR3 is CASSPQPSGAKNIQYF. For the CDR3, the DNA is TGCGCCAGCAGCCCCCAACCGTCGGGGGCCAAAAACATTCAGTACTTC.